The present T cell receptor (beta chain) was sequenced within a study of CD8 T cells in Susac syndrome. The controls were healthy donors who were matched for age and sex. V lost 0 bases to trimming and J lost 2 bases, with 8 bases between them. Germline values: CDR1 MNHEY, CDR2 SVGAGI. This CDR3 spans 14 amino acids. cDNA came from approximately 0.5 to 1 ug RNA primed by random hexamers. TCR beta CDR3 was amplified by immunoSEQ covering 54 Vbeta and 13 Jbeta. A single record per CDR3 protein comes from TCRdb applying MiXCR to the immunoSEQ multiplex PCR reads. This table has around 99,000 distinct CDR3 sequences, about 95% appearing once.

The TCR originated in a human donor in good health. This chain links TRBV6-5 with TRBJ2-7; D unclear. The specimen was CD4+ T cells from PBMCs. The CDR3 DNA reads TGTGCCAGCAGTTACTCGAGATTGGCCTACGAGCAGTACTTC. Amino acid sequence: CASSYSRLAYEQYF.